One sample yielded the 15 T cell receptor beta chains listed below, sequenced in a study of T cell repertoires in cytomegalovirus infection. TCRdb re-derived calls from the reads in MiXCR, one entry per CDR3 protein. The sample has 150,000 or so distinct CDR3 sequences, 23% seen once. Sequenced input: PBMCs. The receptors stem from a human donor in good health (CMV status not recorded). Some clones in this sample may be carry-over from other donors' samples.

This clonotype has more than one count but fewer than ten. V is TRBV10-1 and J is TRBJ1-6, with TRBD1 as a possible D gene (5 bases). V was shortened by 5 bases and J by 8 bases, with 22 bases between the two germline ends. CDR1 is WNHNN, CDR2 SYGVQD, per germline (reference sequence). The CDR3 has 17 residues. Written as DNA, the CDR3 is TGCGCCAGCAGTAAGACAGCTGACTTATATATTGATTCACCCCTCCACTTT. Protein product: CASSKTADLYIDSPLHF.

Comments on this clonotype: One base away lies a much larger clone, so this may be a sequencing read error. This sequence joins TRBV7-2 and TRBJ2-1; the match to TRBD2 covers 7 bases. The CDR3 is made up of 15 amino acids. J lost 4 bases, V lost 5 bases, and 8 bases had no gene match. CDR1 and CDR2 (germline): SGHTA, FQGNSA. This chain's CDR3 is CASSITSESYNEQFF. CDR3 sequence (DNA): TGTGCCAGCAGCATTACTAGCGAGAGTTACAATGAGCAGTTCTTC. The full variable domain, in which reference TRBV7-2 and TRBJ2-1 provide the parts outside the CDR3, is GAGVSQSPSNKVTEKGKDVELRCDPISGHTALYWYRQSLGQGLEFLIYFQGNSAPDKSGLPSDRFSAERTGGSVSTLTIQRTQQEDSAVYLCASSITSESYNEQFFGPGTRLTVL.

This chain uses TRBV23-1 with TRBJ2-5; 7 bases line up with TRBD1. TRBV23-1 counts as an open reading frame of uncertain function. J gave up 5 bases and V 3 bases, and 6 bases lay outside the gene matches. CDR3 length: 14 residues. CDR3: CASSHLGQSETQYF. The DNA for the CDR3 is TGCGCCAGCAGTCACTTGGGACAGTCGGAGACCCAGTACTTC.

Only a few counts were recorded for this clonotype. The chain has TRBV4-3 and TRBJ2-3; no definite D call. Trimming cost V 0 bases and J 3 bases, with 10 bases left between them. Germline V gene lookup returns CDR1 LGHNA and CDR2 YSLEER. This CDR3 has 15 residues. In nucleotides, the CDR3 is TGCGCCAGCAGCCAAGAGGCCCAGAGAACAGATACGCAGTATTTT. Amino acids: CASSQEAQRTDTQYF.

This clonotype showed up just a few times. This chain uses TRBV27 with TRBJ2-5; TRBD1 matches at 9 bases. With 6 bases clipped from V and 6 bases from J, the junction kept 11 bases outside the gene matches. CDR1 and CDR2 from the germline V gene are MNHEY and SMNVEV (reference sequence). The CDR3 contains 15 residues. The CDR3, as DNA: TGTGCCAGCAGCCGGGGACAGGGAAGGATGAAGACCCAGTACTTC. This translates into CASSRGQGRMKTQYF.

CDR3 bases: TGTGCCAGCAGCCAGCTAGCGGAGGTATTCAATGAGCAGTTCTTC. This encodes CASSQLAEVFNEQFF. The chain carries TRBV27 and TRBJ2-1; 7 nucleotides align to TRBD2. This CDR3 region has 15 residues. After removal of 6 bases from V and 6 bases from J, the junction contained 11 bases not matched to a gene. CDR1 and CDR2 (germline): MNHEY, SMNVEV (reference sequence).

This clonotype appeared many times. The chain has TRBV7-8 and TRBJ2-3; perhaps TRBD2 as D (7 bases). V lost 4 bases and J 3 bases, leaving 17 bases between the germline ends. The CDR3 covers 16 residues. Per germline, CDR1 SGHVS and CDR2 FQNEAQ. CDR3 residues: CASSSRTRGRTDTQYF. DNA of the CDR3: TGTGCCAGCAGCTCGCGGACTAGGGGGAGAACAGATACGCAGTATTTT.

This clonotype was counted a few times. CDR3 sequence reads: CASSPGTAHGYTF. Here the CDR3 DNA reads TGTGCCAGCAGCCCCGGGACCGCCCATGGCTACACCTTC. The chain uses TRBV7-8 and TRBJ1-2, with TRBD1 as a possible D gene (5 bases). The CDR3 is 13 amino acids. Trimming took off 5 bases at V and 6 bases at J, with 13 bases between the two ends. The germline V gene encodes CDR1 SGHVS and CDR2 FQNEAQ.

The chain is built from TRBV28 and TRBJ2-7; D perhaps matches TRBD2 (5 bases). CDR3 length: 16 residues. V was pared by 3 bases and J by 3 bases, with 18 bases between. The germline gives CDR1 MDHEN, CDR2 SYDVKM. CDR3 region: CASSFILAGRYYEQYF. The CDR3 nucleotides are TGTGCCAGCAGTTTTATTCTCGCGGGCAGATACTACGAGCAGTACTTC.

The CDR3 nucleotides read TGTGCCAGCAGCTTGTCCGGAGGGACGCAAGAGACCCAGTACTTC. Amino acids: CASSLSGGTQETQYF. The chain employs TRBV7-9 and TRBJ2-5; D might be TRBD2 (6 bases). CDR3 length: 15 residues. V was clipped by 3 bases and J by 2 bases, with 13 bases between them. Germline CDR1 SEHNR, CDR2 FQNEAQ (reference sequence).

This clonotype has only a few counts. In nucleotides, the CDR3 is TGTGCCAGCACCCGGACAGGGAACACTGAAGCTTTCTTT. Translation: CASTRTGNTEAFF. The chain couples TRBV2 to TRBJ1-1; TRBD1 aligns across 7 bases. The CDR3 spans 13 residues. The germline CDR1 and CDR2 sequences are SNHLY and FYNNEI. The trim removed 7 bases at V and 1 base at J, leaving 3 bases unmatched. Full variable domain (missing parts from reference TRBV2 and TRBJ1-1): EPEVTQTPSHQVTQMGQEVILRCVPISNHLYFYWYRQILGQKVEFLVSFYNNEISEKSEIFDDQFSVERPDGSNFTLKIRSTKLEDSAMYFCASTRTGNTEAFFGQGTRLTVV.

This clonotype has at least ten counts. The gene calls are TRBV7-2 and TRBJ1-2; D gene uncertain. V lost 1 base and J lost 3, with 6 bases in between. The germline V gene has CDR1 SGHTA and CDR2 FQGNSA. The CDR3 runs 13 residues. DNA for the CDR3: TGTGCCAGCAGCTTAGGGCAGCACTATGGCTACACCTTC. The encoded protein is CASSLGQHYGYTF.

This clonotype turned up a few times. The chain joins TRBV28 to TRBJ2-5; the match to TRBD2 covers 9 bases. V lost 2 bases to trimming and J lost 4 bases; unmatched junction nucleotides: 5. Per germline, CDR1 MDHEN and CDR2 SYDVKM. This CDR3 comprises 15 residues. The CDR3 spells CASSLAGGPGETQYF. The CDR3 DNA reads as TGTGCCAGCAGTTTAGCGGGAGGGCCGGGAGAGACCCAGTACTTC.

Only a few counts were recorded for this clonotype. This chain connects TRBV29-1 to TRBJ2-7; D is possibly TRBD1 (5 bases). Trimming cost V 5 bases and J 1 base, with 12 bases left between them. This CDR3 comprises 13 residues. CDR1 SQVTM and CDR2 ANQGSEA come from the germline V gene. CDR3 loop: CSVLGRYSYEQYF. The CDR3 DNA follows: TGCAGCGTTTTGGGGCGATATTCCTACGAGCAGTACTTC.

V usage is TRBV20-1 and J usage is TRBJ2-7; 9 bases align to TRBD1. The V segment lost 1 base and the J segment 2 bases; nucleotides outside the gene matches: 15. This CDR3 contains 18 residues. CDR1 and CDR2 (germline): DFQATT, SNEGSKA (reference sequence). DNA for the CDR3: TGCAGTGCTAGAGCCCCGGACAGGGGCACAGAATATACCTACGAGCAGTACTTC. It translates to CSARAPDRGTEYTYEQYF.